Below, 13 T cell receptor beta chains from the same sample are listed, as sequenced in a study of shared clonotypes between healthy human individuals. The method was immunoSEQ multiplex PCR; TCRdb's version includes in-frame clones alone and lacks a portion of them. The sample includes roughly 2.4 million clones, about 94% of them seen just once. The sample comprised naive CD4+ T cells sorted from blood. The subset: CD45RA+ positively selected. All receptors derive from a man aged 18 to 29 in good health.

The chain has TRBV7-9 and TRBJ2-2; unclear D gene. The V and J ends lost 4 bases and 2 bases respectively, with 14 bases between them. Per germline, CDR1 SEHNR and CDR2 FQNEAQ (reference sequence). CDR3 size: 16 residues. This chain's CDR3 is CASSSSTSDNTGELFF. The CDR3 nucleotides are TGTGCCAGCAGCTCATCCACAAGCGACAACACCGGGGAGCTGTTTTTT.

This clone showed up just once. The chain employs TRBV7-2 and TRBJ1-5; D gene unclear. The CDR3 consists of 12 residues. Looked up from germline, CDR1 is SGHTA and CDR2 is FQGNSA. Deletions cut 5 bases from V and 3 bases from J, with 5 bases between. In DNA, the CDR3 is TGTGCCAGCAGCGATCCCAATCAGCCCCAGCATTTT. It translates to CASSDPNQPQHF. The whole variable domain, filled in from reference TRBV7-2 and TRBJ1-5, reads GAGVSQSPSNKVTEKGKDVELRCDPISGHTALYWYRQSLGQGLEFLIYFQGNSAPDKSGLPSDRFSAERTGGSVSTLTIQRTQQEDSAVYLCASSDPNQPQHFGDGTRLSIL.

The chain uses TRBV7-9 and TRBJ2-7, with 10 bases fitting TRBD1. There are 13 residues in the CDR3. CDR1 and CDR2 (germline): SEHNR, FQNEAQ (reference sequence). The V segment lost 5 bases and the J segment 3 bases; nucleotides outside the gene matches: 1. CDR3 sequence (DNA): TGTGCCAGCAGCCGGACAGGGGGCTACGAGCAGTACTTC. Translation gives CASSRTGGYEQYF.

This chain uses TRBV28 with TRBJ1-1; no firm D call. CDR1 MDHEN and CDR2 SYDVKM come from the germline V gene. Trimming stripped 5 bases from V and 1 base from J, with 11 bases between. This CDR3 is 14 amino acids long. CDR3 in DNA: TGTGCCAGCAGTCCACCAGCATGGAACACTGAAGCTTTCTTT. It yields the protein CASSPPAWNTEAFF.

The chain links TRBV18 to TRBJ2-1; tentatively, D is TRBD2 (6 bases). V was trimmed by 3 bases and J by 7 bases, leaving 16 bases between them. CDR3 size: 15 residues. Germline V gene sequence: CDR1 KGHSH, CDR2 LQKENI. CDR3 in amino acids: CASSPSGYEVNEQFF. DNA for the CDR3: TGTGCCAGCTCACCCAGCGGGTACGAAGTTAATGAGCAGTTCTTC.

This clone is a singleton in its sample. V and J are TRBV18 and TRBJ2-5, with 10 bases fitting TRBD2. The V segment lost 2 bases and the J segment 2 bases; nucleotides outside the gene matches: 5. CDR3 length equals 16 residues. CDR1 KGHSH and CDR2 LQKENI come from the germline V gene. The CDR3 region is CASSPFPSGSQETQYF. The CDR3 DNA is TGTGCCAGCTCACCATTTCCTAGCGGGAGTCAAGAGACCCAGTACTTC.

V usage is TRBV27 and J usage is TRBJ2-7, with 9 bases identical to TRBD1. The V gene end was trimmed by 8 bases and the J gene end by 6 bases; junction bases not matched to a gene: 14. Germline V gene data show CDR1 as MNHEY and CDR2 as SMNVEV (reference sequence). There are 15 residues in the CDR3. CDR3: CASRPSGTGLSEQYF. CDR3 in DNA: TGTGCCAGCCGACCCTCCGGGACAGGGCTCTCCGAGCAGTACTTC.

This clone was recorded once. CDR3 sequence: CASSPIQGAGTEAFF. DNA of the CDR3: TGCGCCAGCAGCCCGATACAGGGGGCTGGCACTGAAGCTTTCTTT. This chain links TRBV5-1 with TRBJ1-1, with 9 bases that match TRBD1. The trim removed 4 bases at V and 4 bases at J, leaving 8 bases unmatched. CDR1 SGHRS and CDR2 YFSETQ come from the germline V gene. The CDR3 spans 15 residues. Drawing the rest from reference TRBV5-1 and TRBJ1-1, the complete variable domain is KAGVTQTPRYLIKTRGQQVTLSCSPISGHRSVSWYQQTPGQGLQFLFEYFSETQRNKGNFPGRFSGRQFSNSRSEMNVSTLELGDSALYLCASSPIQGAGTEAFFGQGTRLTVV.

This clone appeared a few times. The rearrangement uses TRBV30 and TRBJ1-2; D ambiguous. CDR3 length equals 12 residues. Between the trimmed V and J ends, which lost 4 bases and 2 bases, there was a span of 8 bases. Per the germline V gene, CDR1 is GTSNPN and CDR2 is SVGIG (reference sequence). The CDR3 sequence: CAWTLLNYGYTF. Written as DNA, the CDR3 is TGTGCCTGGACACTACTAAACTATGGCTACACCTTC.

V and J are TRBV6-1 and TRBJ2-2; possibly TRBD2 for D (5 bases). Germline V gene lookup returns CDR1 MNHNS and CDR2 SASEGT. Trimming took off 4 bases at V and 7 bases at J, with 10 bases between the two ends. The CDR3 is 13 residues long. The CDR3 sequence is CASSGWENGELFF. The DNA for the CDR3 is TGTGCCAGCAGTGGTTGGGAGAACGGGGAGCTGTTTTTT.

V is TRBV9 and J is TRBJ2-1; TRBD1 aligns across 8 bases. Trimming cost V 3 bases and J 7 bases; bases outside gene matches: 6. The CDR3 extends over 14 amino acids. The germline gives CDR1 SGDLS, CDR2 YYNGEE. The CDR3: CASSERTGQNEQFF. The CDR3 nucleotides read TGTGCCAGCAGCGAGAGGACAGGGCAGAATGAGCAGTTCTTC.

The CDR3 sequence is CASSTGTGDGYTF. The CDR3 DNA is TGTGCCAGTAGCACCGGGACAGGGGACGGCTACACCTTC. The chain combines TRBV19 with TRBJ1-2; 10 bases are a match to TRBD1. There are 13 residues in the CDR3. The germline V gene encodes CDR1 LNHDA and CDR2 SQIVND (reference sequence). Trimming cost V 6 bases and J 8 bases; bases outside gene matches: 6. Filled out from reference TRBV19 and TRBJ1-2, the complete variable domain reads DGGITQSPKYLFRKEGQNVTLSCEQNLNHDAMYWYRQDPGQGLRLIYYSQIVNDFQKGDIAEGYSVSREKKESFPLTVTSAQKNPTAFYLCASSTGTGDGYTFGSGTRLTVV.

The chain joins TRBV5-6 to TRBJ2-7; D not resolved. The germline CDR1 and CDR2 sequences are SGHDT and YYEEEE. There are 15 residues in the CDR3. V lost 1 base, J lost 3 bases, and 14 bases lay in between. The CDR3 nucleotides are TGTGCCAGCAGCTTGTTGGGTCCGTTGCTCTACGAGCAGTACTTC. Its translation: CASSLLGPLLYEQYF.